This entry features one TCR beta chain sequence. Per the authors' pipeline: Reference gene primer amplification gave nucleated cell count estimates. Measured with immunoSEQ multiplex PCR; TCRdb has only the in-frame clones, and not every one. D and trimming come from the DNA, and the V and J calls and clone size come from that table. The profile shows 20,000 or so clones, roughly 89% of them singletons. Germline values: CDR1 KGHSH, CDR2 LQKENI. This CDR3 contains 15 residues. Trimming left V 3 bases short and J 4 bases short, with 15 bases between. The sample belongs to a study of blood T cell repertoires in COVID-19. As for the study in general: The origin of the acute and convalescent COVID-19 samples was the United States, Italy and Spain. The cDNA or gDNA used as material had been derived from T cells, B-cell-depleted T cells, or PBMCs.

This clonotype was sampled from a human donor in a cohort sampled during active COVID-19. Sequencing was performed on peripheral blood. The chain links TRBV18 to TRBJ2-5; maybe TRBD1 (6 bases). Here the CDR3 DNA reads TGTGCCAGCTCACCTAACCAGGGGAATCTAGAGACCCAGTACTTC. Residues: CASSPNQGNLETQYF.